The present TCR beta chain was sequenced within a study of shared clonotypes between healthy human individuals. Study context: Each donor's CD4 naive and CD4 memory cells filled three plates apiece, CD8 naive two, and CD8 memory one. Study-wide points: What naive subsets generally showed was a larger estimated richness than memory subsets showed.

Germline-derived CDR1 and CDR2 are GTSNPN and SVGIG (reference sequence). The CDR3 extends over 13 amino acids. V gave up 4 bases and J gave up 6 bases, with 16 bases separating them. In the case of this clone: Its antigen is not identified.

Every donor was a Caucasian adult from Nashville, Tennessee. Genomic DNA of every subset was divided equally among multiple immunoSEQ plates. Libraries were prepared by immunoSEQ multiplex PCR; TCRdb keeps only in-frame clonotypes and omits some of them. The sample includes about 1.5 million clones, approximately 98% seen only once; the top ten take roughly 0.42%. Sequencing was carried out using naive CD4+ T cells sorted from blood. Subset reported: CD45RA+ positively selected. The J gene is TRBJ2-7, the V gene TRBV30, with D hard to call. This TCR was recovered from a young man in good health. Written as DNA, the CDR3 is TGTGCCTGGACGTCCTACCTGGTGGGCGAGCAGTACTTC. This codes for CAWTSYLVGEQYF.